The clone carrying this T cell receptor beta chain was seen a few times. As yet, its antigen is unknown. This sample was taken from a study of PD-1 blockade in classical Hodgkin lymphoma. Study-wide background: With a 2-week interval, patients received intravenous nivolumab at 3 mg/kg.

The method was immunoSEQ multiplex PCR; TCRdb's version includes in-frame clones alone and lacks a portion of them. The table has more than 140,000 clones, approximately 80% seen once. The CDR3 sequence is 13 residues long. Germline CDR1 is MNHEY and CDR2 is SVGAGI. Trimming removed 6 bases at V and 2 bases at J, with 11 bases between. With no exception, relapse followed autologous stem cell transplantation in all patients, and brentuximab vedotin exposure varied. General study results and limits: The origin of the repertoire differences remains undefined, with disease activity or prior therapy as possible causes. Significant TCR diversity gains by C4D1 occurred in CD4+ but not CD8+ cells.

This chain connects TRBV6-5 to TRBJ2-7, with D possibly being TRBD1 (5 bases). The sample was peripheral blood mononuclear cells (PBMCs), taken before the second cycle of nivolumab. The receptor was isolated from a human donor with classical Hodgkin lymphoma. The CDR3 DNA sequence: TGTGCCAGCAGGCTAAGGGGCACCTACGAGCAGTACTTC. Its translation is CASRLRGTYEQYF.